These 24 T cell receptor beta chains were sequenced from one sample in a study of response to subunit inactivated influenza vaccine. TCRdb passed the RT-PCR reads through MiXCR, listing each CDR3 protein once. The sample has under 200,000 distinct CDR3 sequences, about an eighth seen once. The same sample was also used in a study of T cells expressing NK-cell markers. That source reports: TCR beta libraries carry UMIs added by 5'RACE template switching.

This sample comprised CD8+ T cells sorted from PBMCs, obtained 11 to 12 days after vaccination. The receptors shown here come from a man aged 50 or older who received an inactivated influenza vaccine.

At least ten counts were recorded for this clonotype. The chain joins TRBV15 to TRBJ2-1; 14 bases are shared with TRBD2. This CDR3 has 15 amino acids. Germline CDR1 reads LNHNV; CDR2 reads YYDKDF (reference sequence). The J segment lost 8 bases and the V segment lost 1 base, leaving 1 base of the junction unmatched. The CDR3 region has the DNA TGTGCCACCAGCAGAGGACTAGCGGGGGGGCATGAGCAGTTCTTC. It is translated as CATSRGLAGGHEQFF.

This clonotype was picked up many times. J is TRBJ1-1 and V is TRBV28, with a weak D call TRBD1 (6 bases). This CDR3 is 16 amino acids long. Germline assignment: CDR1 MDHEN and CDR2 SYDVKM. V lost 0 bases and J lost 9, with 20 bases in between. The CDR3 protein is CASSLWGRGGKGQAFF. The CDR3 nucleotides are TGTGCCAGCAGTTTATGGGGCAGGGGAGGTAAAGGCCAAGCTTTCTTT.

This clonotype came up many times. The V call is TRBV7-2, the J call TRBJ2-7, with TRBD1 matching 8 bases. CDR3 length: 15 residues. V gave up 2 bases and J gave up 6 bases; unmatched junction bases: 9. The germline CDR1 and CDR2 sequences are SGHTA and FQGNSA. As DNA, the CDR3 is TGTGCCAGCAGCTTATTAGGGGCAGGGGGCGGCGAGCAGTACTTC. Translated: CASSLLGAGGGEQYF.

The chain is built from TRBV27 and TRBJ2-7; 9 bases map to TRBD2. Germline loops: CDR1 MNHEY, CDR2 SMNVEV (reference sequence). The CDR3 loop spans 13 amino acids. After removal of 5 bases from V and 3 bases from J, the junction contained 2 bases not matched to a gene. Here the CDR3 reads CASSRAGGYEQYF. The CDR3 nucleotides read TGTGCCAGCAGTCGAGCGGGAGGCTACGAGCAGTACTTC.

V gene TRBV12-3 or TRBV12-4 combines with J gene TRBJ2-5; 10 positions agree with TRBD2. This CDR3 region has 14 residues. V was pared by 5 bases and J by 2 bases, with 2 bases of the junction left unmatched. CDR3 in DNA: TGTGCCAGCAGTCGGACTAGCGGTCAAGAGACCCAGTACTTC. This gives the protein CASSRTSGQETQYF.

This clonotype was recorded a few times. Compared with germline, one end of the junction differs, possibly owing to a read error. The rearrangement uses TRBV15 and TRBJ2-7, with D maybe TRBD2 (6 bases). CDR3 length equals 12 residues. From germline, CDR1 is LNHNV and CDR2 YYDKDF (reference sequence). The CDR3 protein is CATKGNEEGKDF. The CDR3 DNA follows: TGTGCCACCAAGGGTAACGAGGAGGGGAAGGACTTC.

The gene calls are TRBV7-2 and TRBJ2-5; 9 bases are shared with TRBD2. The V gene end was trimmed by 2 bases and the J gene end by 5 bases; junction bases not matched to a gene: 9. The CDR3 contains 16 residues. The germline V gene encodes CDR1 SGHTA and CDR2 FQGNSA. The DNA for the CDR3 is TGTGCCAGCAGCTTATACGGGACTAGCCTGCGGGAGACCCAGTACTTC. Translated, it gives CASSLYGTSLRETQYF.

In this sample, this clonotype turned up a few times. V usage is TRBV20-1 and J usage is TRBJ2-7, with a possible D match to TRBD1 (6 bases). The germline gives CDR1 DFQATT, CDR2 SNEGSKA (reference sequence). The CDR3 sequence is 16 residues long. V lost 0 bases, J lost 2 bases, and 17 bases lay in between. This chain's CDR3 is CSARDLAGTNAYEQYF. DNA of the CDR3: TGCAGTGCTAGAGACCTTGCCGGGACAAACGCCTACGAGCAGTACTTC.

This rearrangement joins TRBV18 to TRBJ2-7, with D perhaps TRBD1 (6 bases). Deletions cut 6 bases from V and 1 base from J, with 13 bases between. Germline loops: CDR1 KGHSH, CDR2 LQKENI. The CDR3 loop spans 14 amino acids. CDR3 region: CASSLRQDSYEQYF. DNA for the CDR3: TGTGCCAGCTCCCTTAGACAGGATTCCTACGAGCAGTACTTC. The full variable domain, rest sourced from reference TRBV18 and TRBJ2-7, is NAGVMQNPRHLVRRRGQEARLRCSPMKGHSHVYWYRQLPEEGLKFMVYLQKENIIDESGMPKERFSAEFPKEGPSILRIQQVVRGDSAAYFCASSLRQDSYEQYFGPGTRLTVT.

This clonotype turned up a few times. The chain carries TRBV10-3 and TRBJ2-2; D is perhaps TRBD1 (5 bases). Germline V gene lookup returns CDR1 ENHRY and CDR2 SYGVKD. The CDR3 extends over 15 amino acids. The V end lost 4 bases, the J end lost 1 base, and 10 bases lay between the germline ends. CDR3 nucleotides: TGTGCCATCAGTGCGCCCCAGGGGAACACCGGGGAGCTGTTTTTT. Translated: CAISAPQGNTGELFF.

For this clonotype: This may be a read error, as it is one base from a much larger clone. The chain has TRBV6-2 or TRBV6-3 and TRBJ2-3; 7 nucleotides agree with TRBD2. V trimming: 10 bases; J trimming: 8 bases; junction bases outside the gene matches: 15. Per the germline V gene, CDR1 is MNHEY and CDR2 is SVGEGT. This CDR3 comprises 14 residues. CDR3 DNA: TGTGCCACCCAATCGCGGGGGAATTTTGGTACGCAGTATTTT. Amino acids: CATQSRGNFGTQYF.

This clonotype appeared a few times. The chain joins TRBV29-1 to TRBJ1-1; D might be TRBD1 (6 bases). The CDR3 runs 13 residues. V lost 4 bases, J lost 0 bases, and 9 bases lay in between. Germline CDR1 SQVTM, CDR2 ANQGSEA. The DNA of the CDR3 is TGCAGCGTTGGGACAGCAATGAACACTGAAGCTTTCTTT. As protein: CSVGTAMNTEAFF. Supplemented by reference TRBV29-1 and TRBJ1-1, the full variable domain reads SAVISQKPSRDICQRGTSLTIQCQVDSQVTMMFWYRQQPGQSLTLIATANQGSEATYESGFVIDKFPISRPNLTFSTLTVSNMSPEDSSIYLCSVGTAMNTEAFFGQGTRLTVV.

This clonotype was counted a few times. The J gene is TRBJ2-1, the V gene TRBV12-3 or TRBV12-4, with TRBD2 identical over 7 bases. V was pared by 1 base and J by 6 bases, with 0 bases of the junction left unmatched. The CDR3 has 13 amino acids. The CDR3 loop is CASSLGTSNEQFF. CDR3 DNA sequence: TGTGCCAGCAGTTTAGGGACTAGCAATGAGCAGTTCTTC.

This clonotype was detected only a few times. The rearrangement uses TRBV20-1 and TRBJ2-4; the match to TRBD2 covers 8 bases. CDR1 and CDR2 (germline): DFQATT, SNEGSKA (reference sequence). With V trimmed by 2 bases and J by 8 bases, 14 bases remained unmatched. CDR3 length: 16 amino acids. CDR3 bases: TGCAGTGCTAGACCTCTTGGAGTAGCGGGGTTGGACATTCAGTACTTC. Translated: CSARPLGVAGLDIQYF.

This chain links TRBV5-1 with TRBJ2-1, with TRBD2 matching over 8 bases. CDR3 length: 17 residues. The germline V gene encodes CDR1 SGHRS and CDR2 YFSETQ. V lost 0 bases and J lost 7; bases outside the gene matches: 12. DNA of the CDR3: TGCGCCAGCAGCTTGGTTTGGCGGGGGGATGGGGCAAATGAGCAGTTCTTC. It yields the protein CASSLVWRGDGANEQFF.

This clonotype appeared a few times. The V gene is TRBV6-2 or TRBV6-3, the J gene TRBJ1-1, with D unclear. V lost 2 bases and J lost 6, with 4 bases in between. The CDR3 runs to 11 residues. Germline-derived CDR1 and CDR2 are MNHEY and SVGEGT. CDR3 nucleotides: TGTGCCAGCAGTTACGCTTCTGAAGCTTTCTTT. Amino acid sequence: CASSYASEAFF.

This rearrangement joins TRBV6-2 or TRBV6-3 to TRBJ1-5; TRBD1 matches 8 bases. The V gene's germline CDR1 is MNHEY and CDR2 SVGEGT. Trimming cost V 2 bases and J 2 bases; bases outside gene matches: 8. CDR3 length equals 17 residues. The CDR3 nucleotides are TGTGCCAGCAGTTACGACCGCGAGACAGGGGGCAATCAGCCCCAGCATTTT. Translation gives CASSYDRETGGNQPQHF.

This clonotype was seen a handful of times. The V call is TRBV7-9, the J call TRBJ1-2; TRBD1 is a possible D gene (5 bases). The germline V and J ends were trimmed by 5 bases and 4 bases, with 14 bases remaining between them. CDR1 is SEHNR and CDR2 is FQNEAQ in the germline V gene (reference sequence). This CDR3 spans 14 amino acids. CDR3 residues: CASSVSGEGYGYTF. DNA for the CDR3: TGTGCCAGCAGCGTATCGGGGGAGGGCTATGGCTACACCTTC.

CDR3 nucleotide sequence: TGCAGTGCTAGACTACTGGGGGTCGCTCGGGGTGGCGAGCAGTACTTC. This encodes CSARLLGVARGGEQYF. The V and J genes are TRBV20-1 and TRBJ2-7; either TRBD1 or TRBD2 may supply D (5 bases each). CDR1 is DFQATT and CDR2 is SNEGSKA in the germline V gene (reference sequence). The CDR3 loop spans 16 amino acids. Trimming pared 2 bases from V and 6 bases from J, leaving 23 bases between.

This chain links TRBV7-2 with TRBJ2-2, with 10 bases fitting TRBD1. The CDR3 length is 18 residues. CDR1 is SGHTA, CDR2 FQGNSA, per germline. With V trimmed by 0 bases and J by 7 bases, 11 bases remained unmatched. CDR3 bases: TGTGCCAGCAGCTTAGCGCCGGGACAGGGGTTCGGTAACGGGGAGCTGTTTTTT. Translation: CASSLAPGQGFGNGELFF.

The chain is built from TRBV28 and TRBJ2-3; D call uncertain. This CDR3 is 16 amino acids long. Trimming removed 3 bases at V and 1 base at J, with 14 bases between. Germline V lookup: CDR1 MDHEN, CDR2 SYDVKM. Here the CDR3 reads CASSFWTESGTDTQYF. CDR3 bases: TGTGCCAGCAGTTTTTGGACGGAGTCTGGCACAGATACGCAGTATTTT.

This clonotype was counted a few times. The chain has TRBV7-2 and TRBJ2-3; D gene unclear. CDR3 length: 15 residues. V dropped 2 bases and J dropped 0 bases, with 9 bases sitting between them. Germline CDR1 and CDR2: SGHTA and FQGNSA. The CDR3 sequence: CASSLFPASTDTQYF. CDR3 nucleotides: TGTGCCAGCAGCTTATTCCCGGCGAGCACAGATACGCAGTATTTT.

The chain couples TRBV20-1 to TRBJ2-4; 9 bases agree with TRBD2. V was clipped by 6 bases and J by 3 bases; unmatched bases: 9. The CDR3 spans 15 residues. The germline V gene encodes CDR1 DFQATT and CDR2 SNEGSKA (reference sequence). The CDR3 here is CSAPTTSGYKNIQYF. DNA for the CDR3: TGCAGTGCCCCTACGACTAGCGGCTACAAAAACATTCAGTACTTC.

The table lists this clonotype with a few counts. The chain employs TRBV24-1 and TRBJ2-1; 7 bases align to TRBD2. Germline V CDR1 and CDR2: KGHDR, SFDVKD. CDR3 length: 14 amino acids. With 2 bases clipped from V and 6 bases from J, the junction kept 3 bases outside the gene matches. The CDR3: CATSDSWTSNEQFF. In nucleotides, the CDR3 is TGTGCCACCAGTGATTCGTGGACTAGCAATGAGCAGTTCTTC.